Following are 15 T cell receptor beta chains from one sample sequenced in a study of blood T cell repertoires in COVID-19. The data were produced by immunoSEQ multiplex PCR, yet TCRdb's version contains in-frame clones alone and is incomplete. The table has about 140,000 clones, around 76% seen once. The source material was peripheral blood. The receptors come from an older man with acute or convalescent COVID-19.

The chain uses TRBV2 and TRBJ1-6; 10 nucleotides match TRBD1. The CDR3 loop spans 16 amino acids. J was trimmed by 7 bases and V by 4 bases; bases with no gene match: 7. Germline lookup yields CDR1 SNHLY and CDR2 FYNNEI. The CDR3 nucleotides are TGTGCCAGCAGTGTGACAGGGGGCCGGATAAATTCACCCCTCCACTTT. Protein sequence: CASSVTGGRINSPLHF.

The chain has TRBV7-2 and TRBJ1-2; 7 nucleotides align to TRBD1. Germline values: CDR1 SGHTA, CDR2 FQGNSA. The CDR3 loop spans 13 amino acids. With 9 bases clipped from V and 7 bases from J, the junction kept 11 bases outside the gene matches. This chain's CDR3 is CASHLPGGSGYTF. CDR3 coding DNA: TGTGCCAGTCACCTTCCAGGGGGAAGTGGCTACACCTTC.

V gene TRBV18 combines with J gene TRBJ2-7, with 7 positions matching TRBD1. The CDR3 extends over 16 amino acids. V lost 3 bases, J lost 11 bases, and 19 bases stayed unmatched. CDR1 is KGHSH, CDR2 LQKENI, per germline. The CDR3 DNA is TGTGCCAGCTCACCGGCGCCGGGACAGATATCCACCTGGAAGTACTTC. Translation: CASSPAPGQISTWKYF.

This chain connects TRBV19 to TRBJ1-5, with 8 bases matching TRBD1. CDR1 is LNHDA, CDR2 SQIVND, per germline (reference sequence). V lost 1 base, J lost 2 bases, and 4 bases stayed unmatched. CDR3 size: 16 residues. CDR3 in DNA: TGTGCCAGTAGTATAGTTCCAGGGGGCCGCAATCAGCCCCAGCATTTT. Encoded protein: CASSIVPGGRNQPQHF.

This clone occurred once. The chain recombines TRBV5-4 with TRBJ2-3, with a weak D call TRBD1 (6 bases). This CDR3 comprises 13 residues. CDR1 SGHNT and CDR2 YYREEE come from the germline V gene (reference sequence). V was pared by 5 bases and J by 8 bases, with 15 bases between. CDR3 residues: CASRPEGVGTQYF. The CDR3 DNA follows: TGTGCCAGCAGACCAGAGGGGGTCGGTACGCAGTATTTT.

The V gene is TRBV2, the J gene TRBJ1-3; D might be TRBD1 (5 bases). Deletions cut 9 bases from V and 7 bases from J, with 19 bases between. In germline, CDR1 is SNHLY, CDR2 FYNNEI. The CDR3 totals 14 residues. The CDR3 nucleotides are TGTGCCAGGAAACAGGTCGCTCTGGAGAACACCATATATTTT. Amino acid sequence: CARKQVALENTIYF.

This clone showed up just once. The chain uses TRBV2 and TRBJ1-5; the match to TRBD1 covers 7 bases. V lost 5 bases to trimming and J lost 7 bases; unmatched junction nucleotides: 8. CDR1 and CDR2 (germline): SNHLY, FYNNEI. This CDR3 spans 14 amino acids. The CDR3 DNA is TGTGCCAGCAGTAAACAGGGGTTCGGGCAGCCCCAGCATTTT. Amino acids: CASSKQGFGQPQHF.

This clone appeared a few times. V gene TRBV7-6 combines with J gene TRBJ2-5; 8 bases line up with TRBD1. This CDR3 comprises 18 residues. Germline values: CDR1 SGHVS, CDR2 FNYEAQ. The V segment lost 4 bases and the J segment 2 bases; nucleotides outside the gene matches: 15. The CDR3 coding sequence is TGTGCCAGCAGCTCCATCCCTGGGCAGGGGGCTGGGCAAGAGACCCAGTACTTC. It encodes CASSSIPGQGAGQETQYF. Full variable domain (rest looked up from reference TRBV7-6 and TRBJ2-5): GAGVSQSPRYKVTKRGQDVALRCDPISGHVSLYWYRQALGQGPEFLTYFNYEAQQDKSGLPNDRFSAERPEGSISTLTIQRTEQRDSAMYRCASSSIPGQGAGQETQYFGPGTRLLVL.

This sequence joins TRBV20-1 and TRBJ2-5; D gene unclear. From germline, CDR1 is DFQATT and CDR2 SNEGSKA (reference sequence). The ends were cut back, 7 bases at V and 7 bases at J, with 13 bases in the middle. The CDR3 consists of 11 residues. The chain's CDR3 is CSGIVRGTQYF. The CDR3 DNA sequence: TGCAGTGGAATAGTCCGCGGGACCCAGTACTTC.

The V call is TRBV15, the J call TRBJ2-7; no reliable D call. The germline V gene encodes CDR1 LNHNV and CDR2 YYDKDF (reference sequence). The CDR3 loop spans 13 amino acids. Between the trimmed V and J ends, which lost 4 bases and 0 bases, there was a span of 7 bases. CDR3 DNA: TGTGCCACCAGCAAAACAGTCTCCTACGAGCAGTACTTC. Its translation: CATSKTVSYEQYF.

The DNA for the CDR3 is TGCGCCAGCAGCTTGGGGACTAGCCCGATCACTGAGCAGTTCTTC. Translated, it gives CASSLGTSPITEQFF. V gene TRBV5-1 combines with J gene TRBJ2-1; 8 positions agree with TRBD2. Germline CDR1 reads SGHRS; CDR2 reads YFSETQ. This CDR3 is 15 amino acids long. Trimming removed 0 bases from V and 9 bases from J; junction bases left unmatched: 8.

This chain joins TRBV5-4 and TRBJ1-6; TRBD1 matches at 8 bases. Trimming cost V 4 bases and J 6 bases; bases outside gene matches: 3. Per the germline V gene, CDR1 is SGHNT and CDR2 is YYREEE (reference sequence). This CDR3 has 14 amino acids. The CDR3 DNA is TGTGCCAGCAGCAGCGACAGGGGTAATTCACCCCTCCACTTT. Its protein product is CASSSDRGNSPLHF.

This clone was counted between two and nine times. The rearrangement links TRBV6-1 to TRBJ1-2; D call uncertain. V was trimmed by 2 bases and J by 3 bases, leaving 13 bases between them. This CDR3 contains 15 residues. The germline CDR1 and CDR2 sequences are MNHNS and SASEGT. CDR3 residues: CASSEYGITYYGYTF. The CDR3 DNA reads as TGTGCCAGCAGTGAATACGGTATAACCTACTATGGCTACACCTTC.

The chain is built from TRBV9 and TRBJ2-5; the match to TRBD2 covers 13 bases. Germline V gene sequence: CDR1 SGDLS, CDR2 YYNGEE. The CDR3 consists of 16 residues. Trimming cost V 2 bases and J 4 bases; bases outside gene matches: 5. CDR3 sequence: CASSVGTSGNRETQYF. For the CDR3, the DNA is TGTGCCAGCAGCGTTGGGACTAGCGGGAATAGAGAGACCCAGTACTTC.

This sequence joins TRBV5-5 and TRBJ1-4; no reliable D call. V lost 2 bases, J lost 8 bases, and 7 bases lay in between. This CDR3 contains 12 residues. Germline CDR1 reads SGHKS; CDR2 reads YYEKEE (reference sequence). CDR3 in DNA: TGTGCCAGCAGCTTTTCACGGGAAAAACTGTTTTTT. Its protein is CASSFSREKLFF.